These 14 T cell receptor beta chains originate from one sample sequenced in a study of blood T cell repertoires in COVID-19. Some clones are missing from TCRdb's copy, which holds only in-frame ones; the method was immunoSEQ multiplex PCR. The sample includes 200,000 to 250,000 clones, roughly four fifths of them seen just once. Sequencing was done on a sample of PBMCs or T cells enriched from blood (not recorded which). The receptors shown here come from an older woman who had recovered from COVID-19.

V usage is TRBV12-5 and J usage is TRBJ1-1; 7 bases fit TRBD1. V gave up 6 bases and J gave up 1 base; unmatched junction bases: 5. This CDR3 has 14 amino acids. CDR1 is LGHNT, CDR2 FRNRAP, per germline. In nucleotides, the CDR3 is TGTGCTAGTGGCCCGACAGGGAAGAACACTGAAGCTTTCTTT. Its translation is CASGPTGKNTEAFF.

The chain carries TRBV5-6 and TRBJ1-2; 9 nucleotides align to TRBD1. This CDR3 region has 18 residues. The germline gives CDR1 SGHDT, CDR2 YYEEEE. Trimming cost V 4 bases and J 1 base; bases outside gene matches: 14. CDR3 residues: CASSRTGATLQYNYGYTF. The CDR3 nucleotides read TGTGCCAGCAGCAGGACAGGGGCAACCCTCCAGTATAACTATGGCTACACCTTC.

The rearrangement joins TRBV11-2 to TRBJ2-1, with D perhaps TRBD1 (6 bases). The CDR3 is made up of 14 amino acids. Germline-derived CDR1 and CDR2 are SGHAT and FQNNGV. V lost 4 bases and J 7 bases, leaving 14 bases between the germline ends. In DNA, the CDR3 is TGTGCCAGCAGCTCAACAGGGAATCTAAATGAGCAGTTCTTC. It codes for CASSSTGNLNEQFF.

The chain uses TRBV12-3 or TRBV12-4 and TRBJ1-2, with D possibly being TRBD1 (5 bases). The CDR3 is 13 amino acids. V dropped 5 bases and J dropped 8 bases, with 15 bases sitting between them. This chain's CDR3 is CASSKSDILGYTF. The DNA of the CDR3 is TGTGCCAGCAGTAAGTCGGACATCTTGGGCTACACCTTC.

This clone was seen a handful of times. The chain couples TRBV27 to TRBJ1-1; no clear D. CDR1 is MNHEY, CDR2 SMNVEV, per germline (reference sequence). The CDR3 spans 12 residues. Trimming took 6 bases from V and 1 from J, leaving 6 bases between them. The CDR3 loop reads CASRQTNTEAFF. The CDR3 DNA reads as TGTGCCAGCAGACAGACGAACACTGAAGCTTTCTTT.

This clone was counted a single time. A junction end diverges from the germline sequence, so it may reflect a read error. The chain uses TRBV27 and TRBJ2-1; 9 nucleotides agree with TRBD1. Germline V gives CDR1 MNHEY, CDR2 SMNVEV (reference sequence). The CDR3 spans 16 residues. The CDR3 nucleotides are TGTGCCAGCAGTCTATCTGGGACAGGGATATACAATGAGCAGTTCTTC. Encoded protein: CASSLSGTGIYNEQFF.

The CDR3 DNA sequence: TGTGCCAGCAGCTTAACCTTACAAAGAAACAATGAGCAGTTCTTC. Amino acids: CASSLTLQRNNEQFF. The chain carries TRBV7-8 and TRBJ2-1; D unresolved. Between the trimmed V and J ends, which lost 2 bases and 5 bases, there was a span of 13 bases. This CDR3 spans 15 amino acids. CDR1 SGHVS and CDR2 FQNEAQ come from the germline V gene.

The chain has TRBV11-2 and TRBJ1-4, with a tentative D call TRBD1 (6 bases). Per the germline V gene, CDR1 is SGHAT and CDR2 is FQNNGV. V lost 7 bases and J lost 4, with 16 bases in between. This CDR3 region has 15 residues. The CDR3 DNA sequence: TGTGCCAGCAAATATGAGACAGGTGTTAATGAAAAACTGTTTTTT. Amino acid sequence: CASKYETGVNEKLFF.

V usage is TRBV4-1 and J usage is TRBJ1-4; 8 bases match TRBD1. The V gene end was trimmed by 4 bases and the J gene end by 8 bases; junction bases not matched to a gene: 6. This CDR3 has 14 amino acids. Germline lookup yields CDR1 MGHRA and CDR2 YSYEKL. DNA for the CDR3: TGCGCCAGCAGCCGGACAGGGCAAGCGGAAAAACTGTTTTTT. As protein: CASSRTGQAEKLFF.

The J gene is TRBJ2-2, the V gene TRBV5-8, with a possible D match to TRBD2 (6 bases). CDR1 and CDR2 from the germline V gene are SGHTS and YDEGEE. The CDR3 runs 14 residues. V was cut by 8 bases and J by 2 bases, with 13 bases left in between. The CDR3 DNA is TGTGCCAGTAACGGGGGACCTAACACCGGGGAGCTGTTTTTT. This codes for CASNGGPNTGELFF.

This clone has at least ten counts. This chain's CDR3 is CASSPNRRDRSPYGYTF. The CDR3 DNA sequence: TGTGCCAGCAGCCCAAACAGAAGAGACAGGTCTCCGTATGGCTACACCTTC. The chain links TRBV11-2 to TRBJ1-2, with a tentative D call TRBD1 (6 bases). Per the germline V gene, CDR1 is SGHAT and CDR2 is FQNNGV. Trimming took 5 bases from V and 5 from J, leaving 24 bases between them. CDR3 length: 17 residues.

CDR3 region: CASSLGLGGQETQYF. CDR3 DNA sequence: TGCGCCAGCAGCTTGGGATTGGGGGGCCAAGAGACCCAGTACTTC. The rearrangement joins TRBV5-1 to TRBJ2-5; weak D call: TRBD2 (6 bases). Germline loops: CDR1 SGHRS, CDR2 YFSETQ. V gave up 0 bases and J gave up 1 base, with 10 bases separating them. CDR3 size: 15 residues.

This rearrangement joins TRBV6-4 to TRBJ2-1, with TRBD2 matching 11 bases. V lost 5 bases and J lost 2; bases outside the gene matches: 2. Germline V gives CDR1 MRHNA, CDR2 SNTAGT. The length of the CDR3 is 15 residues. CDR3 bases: TGTGCCAGCAGTTTACTAGCGGGGGCCTACAATGAGCAGTTCTTC. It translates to CASSLLAGAYNEQFF.

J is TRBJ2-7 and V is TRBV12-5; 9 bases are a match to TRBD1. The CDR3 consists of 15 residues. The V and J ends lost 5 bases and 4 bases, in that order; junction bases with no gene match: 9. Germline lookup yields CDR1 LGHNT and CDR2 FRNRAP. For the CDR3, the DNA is TGTGCTAGTGGTCAAGGGACAGGGAGTGTTTACGAGCAGTACTTC. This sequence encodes CASGQGTGSVYEQYF.